The 19 T cell receptor beta chains presented below share a single source sample, sequenced in a study of blood T cell repertoires in COVID-19. The table came from immunoSEQ multiplex PCR; TCRdb's copy has only in-frame clones and leaves some out. Here the sample spans about 150,000 clones, about 85% being singletons. Material: peripheral blood. These receptors originate from a woman in her 70s with COVID-19, enrolled during active disease.

This sequence joins TRBV19 and TRBJ1-2; D is possibly TRBD1 (5 bases). Germline lookup yields CDR1 LNHDA and CDR2 SQIVND (reference sequence). V lost 6 bases and J lost 8, with 19 bases in between. The CDR3 is 14 residues long. The CDR3 region has the DNA TGTGCCAGTAGGACAACCCTCAAGGGGATGGGCTACACCTTC. The encoded protein is CASRTTLKGMGYTF.

This clone was detected only once. The gene calls are TRBV1 and TRBJ2-1; TRBD2 is the table's D call and was not checked against the DNA. TRBV1 counts as a pseudogene. This CDR3 is 16 amino acids long. CDR3 nucleotide sequence: TGCACCAGCAGCCAAGATATCGCGGGGGGGATTAATGAGCAGTTCTTC. Encoded protein: CTSSQDIAGGINEQFF.

This clone appeared a single time. For the CDR3, the DNA is TGTGCCAGCAGCTTGGGTCTAGCGGGGCCACAAGAGACCCAGTACTTC. It is translated as CASSLGLAGPQETQYF. The genes are TRBV5-6 and TRBJ2-5, with 9 bases fitting TRBD2. The CDR3 extends over 16 amino acids. Losses at the gene ends were 0 bases for V and 2 bases for J; bases not matched to a gene: 5. Germline CDR1 SGHDT, CDR2 YYEEEE.

V and J are TRBV6-6 and TRBJ2-2; no firm D call. This CDR3 contains 16 residues. The germline CDR1 and CDR2 sequences are MNHNY and SVGAGI (reference sequence). Trimming pared 0 bases from V and 0 bases from J, leaving 8 bases between. This chain's CDR3 is CASSYSRRTNTGELFF. For the CDR3, the DNA is TGTGCCAGCAGTTACTCGAGGAGAACGAACACCGGGGAGCTGTTTTTT.

The chain employs TRBV5-4 and TRBJ1-4; TRBD1 agrees at 10 bases. This CDR3 has 16 amino acids. Germline-derived CDR1 and CDR2 are SGHNT and YYREEE (reference sequence). V lost 2 bases, J lost 8 bases, and 9 bases stayed unmatched. The CDR3, as DNA: TGTGCCAGCAGCTTAGGGCCCCCGGGACAGGGGGAAAAACTGTTTTTT. The encoded protein is CASSLGPPGQGEKLFF.

The chain is built from TRBV7-2 and TRBJ1-1; TRBD1 aligns across 9 bases. Germline V gene sequence: CDR1 SGHTA, CDR2 FQGNSA. V trimming: 3 bases; J trimming: 4 bases; junction bases outside the gene matches: 3. This CDR3 is built from 14 residues. The CDR3 sequence is CASSLAGQGTEAFF. CDR3 nucleotides: TGTGCCAGCAGCTTGGCGGGACAGGGCACTGAAGCTTTCTTT.

V gene TRBV18 combines with J gene TRBJ2-3; no reliable D call. Germline V gene lookup returns CDR1 KGHSH and CDR2 LQKENI. The CDR3 consists of 14 residues. Trimming left V 0 bases short and J 4 bases short, with 8 bases between. The CDR3, as DNA: TGTGCCAGCTCACCACCAGCTTCATCAGATACGCAGTATTTT. Translated: CASSPPASSDTQYF. Drawing the rest from reference TRBV18 and TRBJ2-3, the complete variable domain is NAGVMQNPRHLVRRRGQEARLRCSPMKGHSHVYWYRQLPEEGLKFMVYLQKENIIDESGMPKERFSAEFPKEGPSILRIQQVVRGDSAAYFCASSPPASSDTQYFGPGTRLTVL.

This clone was detected many times. V and J are TRBV6-4 and TRBJ2-2; 8 positions agree with TRBD1. The CDR3 extends over 16 amino acids. CDR1 is MRHNA, CDR2 SNTAGT, per germline. V gave up 2 bases and J gave up 2 bases; unmatched junction bases: 4. The CDR3 region is CASSDGRGQNTGELFF. The CDR3 DNA follows: TGTGCCAGCAGTGACGGCAGGGGGCAAAACACCGGGGAGCTGTTTTTT.

The chain has TRBV7-9 and TRBJ1-2; 7 bases align to TRBD1. This CDR3 region has 13 residues. The germline V gene has CDR1 SEHNR and CDR2 FQNEAQ (reference sequence). V was pared by 9 bases and J by 7 bases, with 11 bases of the junction left unmatched. This CDR3 is CASRIVGGVGYTF. The CDR3 coding sequence is TGTGCCAGTCGAATCGTAGGGGGCGTTGGCTACACCTTC.

The V gene is TRBV27, the J gene TRBJ1-6; 7 bases agree with TRBD1. The CDR3 spans 16 residues. V lost 1 base to trimming and J lost 9 bases; unmatched junction nucleotides: 9. The germline V gene encodes CDR1 MNHEY and CDR2 SMNVEV (reference sequence). CDR3: CASSLLTGFAGSPLHF. The CDR3 DNA is TGTGCCAGCAGTTTATTGACAGGGTTCGCAGGTTCACCCCTCCACTTT.

The chain is built from TRBV7-3 and TRBJ2-1; possible D gene TRBD1, 6 bases. CDR3 length equals 15 residues. V dropped 4 bases and J dropped 4 bases, with 14 bases sitting between them. Germline loops: CDR1 SGHTA, CDR2 FQGTGA. The DNA of the CDR3 is TGTGCCAGCAGCTACACCCCCGGACAGTACAATGAGCAGTTCTTC. Residues: CASSYTPGQYNEQFF.

A single count supports this clone. V usage is TRBV2 and J usage is TRBJ1-2, with D unresolved. This CDR3 contains 13 residues. Germline values: CDR1 SNHLY, CDR2 FYNNEI. The V gene lost 0 bases and the J gene lost 7 bases, with 9 bases spanning the gap. This CDR3 is CASSEAVGGGYTF. The DNA of the CDR3 is TGTGCCAGCAGTGAAGCCGTCGGTGGTGGCTACACCTTC.

This chain links TRBV2 with TRBJ1-2; maybe TRBD1 (6 bases). The CDR3 runs to 15 residues. Per germline, CDR1 SNHLY and CDR2 FYNNEI. Trimming removed 4 bases at V and 4 bases at J, with 16 bases between. The CDR3 coding sequence is TGTGCCAGCAGTGCGGAACAGGGTATCGCCTATGGCTACACCTTC. It specifies CASSAEQGIAYGYTF.

The rearrangement links TRBV4-1 to TRBJ1-2; 9 bases are shared with TRBD1. CDR3 length: 15 amino acids. Trimming removed 1 base from V and 3 bases from J; junction bases left unmatched: 3. From germline, CDR1 is MGHRA and CDR2 YSYEKL. CDR3 protein: CASSQAWTGDYGYTF. Here the CDR3 DNA reads TGCGCCAGCAGCCAAGCCTGGACAGGGGACTATGGCTACACCTTC.

The rearrangement links TRBV5-4 to TRBJ1-2; D may be TRBD1 (6 bases). Per the germline V gene, CDR1 is SGHNT and CDR2 is YYREEE (reference sequence). The CDR3 runs 14 residues. V was pared by 0 bases and J by 4 bases, with 10 bases between. CDR3 amino acids: CASSLVGGAYGYTF. The CDR3, as DNA: TGTGCCAGCAGCTTGGTCGGGGGGGCCTATGGCTACACCTTC.

V and J are TRBV5-1 and TRBJ1-1; tentatively, D is TRBD1 (5 bases). Trimming removed 4 bases at V and 1 base at J, with 11 bases between. Germline V gives CDR1 SGHRS, CDR2 YFSETQ. The CDR3 has 14 amino acids. CDR3 coding DNA: TGCGCCAGCAGCCGGGGGGAGGCGAACACTGAAGCTTTCTTT. It yields the protein CASSRGEANTEAFF.

This chain joins TRBV12-3 or TRBV12-4 and TRBJ2-5; a weak D match, TRBD1 (6 bases). The CDR3 is 12 residues long. Trimming removed 6 bases at V and 9 bases at J, with 14 bases between. The CDR3 region has the DNA TGTGCCAGCAGGTCGGGGCCAGGGGCCCAGTACTTC. It codes for CASRSGPGAQYF.

V usage is TRBV3-1 (or the pseudogene TRBV3-2) and J usage is TRBJ2-5; TRBD2 is a possible D gene (6 bases). V was clipped by 4 bases and J by 7 bases, with 19 bases between them. CDR3 length: 15 amino acids. In germline, CDR1 is LGHDT, CDR2 YNNKEL (reference sequence). The CDR3: CASSPRSGQGVTQYF. The DNA of the CDR3 is TGTGCCAGCAGCCCCCGGAGCGGGCAGGGAGTGACCCAGTACTTC.

The genes are TRBV5-1 and TRBJ2-3; tentative D call: TRBD2 (6 bases). Germline lookup yields CDR1 SGHRS and CDR2 YFSETQ. The CDR3 loop spans 16 amino acids. V lost 0 bases, J lost 4 bases, and 15 bases lay in between. This CDR3 reads CASSLEGGRVSDTQYF. The CDR3 region has the DNA TGCGCCAGCAGCTTGGAGGGAGGCCGGGTCTCAGATACGCAGTATTTT.